The T cell receptor beta chain described here comes from a study of cytomegalovirus exposure and HLA in healthy donors. Study-wide results and caveats: Generally TCR sequences proved uncommon, though certain public TCRs appeared in numerous donors. Reports indicated that the classifier achieved high specificity and sensitivity in diagnosing cytomegalovirus status. The investigators catalogued 150 or so TCR beta chains as cytomegalovirus-associated.

The CDR3 consists of 13 residues. Looked up from germline, CDR1 is SQVTM and CDR2 is ANQGSEA. V was clipped by 5 bases and J by 3 bases; unmatched bases: 7. Libraries were prepared by immunoSEQ multiplex PCR; TCRdb keeps only in-frame clonotypes and omits some of them. The table lists 78,000 or so clones, 95% to 97% of them singletons. This clone was seen once. What it recognizes is unknown. Separation from the roughly 690-subject first cohort characterized the roughly 120-subject validation cohort, to which the donors belonged. V usage is TRBV29-1 and J usage is TRBJ2-7; 7 nucleotides agree with TRBD2. The sample consisted of PBMCs. The sequence was collected from a man between 18 and 29 years old in good health and CMV-seropositive. The CDR3 nucleotides are TGCAGCGTTCCGGGTGGGGGGGGCTACGAGCAGTACTTC. Translating it yields CSVPGGGGYEQYF.